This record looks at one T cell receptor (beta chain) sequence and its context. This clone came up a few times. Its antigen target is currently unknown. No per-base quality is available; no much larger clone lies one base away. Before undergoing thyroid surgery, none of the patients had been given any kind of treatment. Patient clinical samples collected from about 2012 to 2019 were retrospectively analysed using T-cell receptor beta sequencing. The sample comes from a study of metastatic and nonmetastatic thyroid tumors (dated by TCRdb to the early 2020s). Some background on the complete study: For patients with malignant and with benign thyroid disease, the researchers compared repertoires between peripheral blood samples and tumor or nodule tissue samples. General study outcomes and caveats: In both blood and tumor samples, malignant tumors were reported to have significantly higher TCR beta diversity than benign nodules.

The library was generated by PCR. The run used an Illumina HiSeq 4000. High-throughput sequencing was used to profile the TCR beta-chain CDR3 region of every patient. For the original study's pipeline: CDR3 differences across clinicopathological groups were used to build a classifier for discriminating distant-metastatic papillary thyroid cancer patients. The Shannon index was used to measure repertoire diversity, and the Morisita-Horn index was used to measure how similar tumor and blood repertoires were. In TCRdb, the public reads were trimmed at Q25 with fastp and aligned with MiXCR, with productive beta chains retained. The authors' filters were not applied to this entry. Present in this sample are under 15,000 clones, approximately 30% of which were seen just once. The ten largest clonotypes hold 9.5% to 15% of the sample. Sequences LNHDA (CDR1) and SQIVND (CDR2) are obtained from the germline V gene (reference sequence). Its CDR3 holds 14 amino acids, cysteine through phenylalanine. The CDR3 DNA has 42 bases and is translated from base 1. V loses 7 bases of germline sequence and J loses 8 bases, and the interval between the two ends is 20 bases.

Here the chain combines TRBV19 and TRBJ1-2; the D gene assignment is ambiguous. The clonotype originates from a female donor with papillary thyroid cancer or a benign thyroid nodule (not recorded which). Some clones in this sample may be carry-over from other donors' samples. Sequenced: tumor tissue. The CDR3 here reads CASMRCGVALGYTF. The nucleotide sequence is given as TGTGCCAGTATGAGATGCGGCGTGGCGCTGGGCTACACCTTC.